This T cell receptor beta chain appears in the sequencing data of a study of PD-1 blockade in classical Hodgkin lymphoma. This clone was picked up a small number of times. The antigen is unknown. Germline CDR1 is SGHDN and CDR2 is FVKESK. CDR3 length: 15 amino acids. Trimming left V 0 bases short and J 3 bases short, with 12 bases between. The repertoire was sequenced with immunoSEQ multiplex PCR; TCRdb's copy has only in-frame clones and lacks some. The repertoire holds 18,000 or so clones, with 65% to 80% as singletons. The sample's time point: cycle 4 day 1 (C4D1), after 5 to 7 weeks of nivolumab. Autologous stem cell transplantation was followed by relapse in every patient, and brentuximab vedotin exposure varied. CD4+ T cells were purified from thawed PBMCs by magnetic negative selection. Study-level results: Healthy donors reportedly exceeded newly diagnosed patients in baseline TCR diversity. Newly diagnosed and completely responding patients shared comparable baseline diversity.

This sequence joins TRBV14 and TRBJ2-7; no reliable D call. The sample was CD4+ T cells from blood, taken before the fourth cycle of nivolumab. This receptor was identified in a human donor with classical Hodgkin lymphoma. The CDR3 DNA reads TGTGCCAGCAGCCAAGAAGGAATACGTCTCTACGAGCAGTACTTC. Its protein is CASSQEGIRLYEQYF.